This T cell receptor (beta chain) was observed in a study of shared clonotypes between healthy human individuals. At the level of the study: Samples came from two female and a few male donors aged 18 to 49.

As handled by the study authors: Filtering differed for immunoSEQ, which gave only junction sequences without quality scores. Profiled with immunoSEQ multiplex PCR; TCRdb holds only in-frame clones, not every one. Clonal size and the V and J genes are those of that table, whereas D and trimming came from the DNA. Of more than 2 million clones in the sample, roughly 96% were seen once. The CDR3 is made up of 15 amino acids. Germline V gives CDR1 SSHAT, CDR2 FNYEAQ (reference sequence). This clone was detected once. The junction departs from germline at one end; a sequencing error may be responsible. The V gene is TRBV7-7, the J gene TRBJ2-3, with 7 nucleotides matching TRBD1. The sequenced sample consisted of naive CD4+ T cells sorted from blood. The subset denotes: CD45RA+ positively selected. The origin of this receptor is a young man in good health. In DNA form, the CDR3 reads TGTGCTAGCAGCTTAGGGGGCAGGGGAAGAGATACGCAGTATTTT. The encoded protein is CASSLGGRGRDTQYF.